This record covers a single T cell receptor beta chain. This entry comes from a study of T cell responses to AZD1222 COVID-19 vaccine. From germline, CDR1 is SGDLS and CDR2 YYNGEE. Trimming stripped 4 bases from V and 5 bases from J, with 15 bases between. There are 14 residues in the CDR3. Measured with immunoSEQ multiplex PCR; TCRdb has only the in-frame clones, and not every one. The repertoire has about 150,000 clones, about 91% of them found once; the top ten carry about 1.9%. The material sequenced was peripheral blood, taken on day 0 of AZD1222 vaccination. The source of this sequence is an adult in good health. V gene TRBV9 combines with J gene TRBJ1-2; D is uncertain. The CDR3 DNA follows: TGTGCCAGCAGCTCACCCGGGAGAGATTATGGCTACACCTTC. This codes for CASSSPGRDYGYTF.